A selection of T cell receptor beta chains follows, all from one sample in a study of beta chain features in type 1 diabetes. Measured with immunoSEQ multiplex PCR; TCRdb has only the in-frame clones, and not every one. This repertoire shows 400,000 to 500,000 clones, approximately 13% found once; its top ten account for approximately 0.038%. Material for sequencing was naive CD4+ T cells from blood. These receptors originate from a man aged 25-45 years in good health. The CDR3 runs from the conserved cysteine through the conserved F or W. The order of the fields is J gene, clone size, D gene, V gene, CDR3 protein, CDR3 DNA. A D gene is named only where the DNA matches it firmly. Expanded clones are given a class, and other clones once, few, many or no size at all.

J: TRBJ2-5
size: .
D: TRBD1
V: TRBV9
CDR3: CASSSTGNQETQYF
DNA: TGTGCCAGCAGCTCGACAGGGAACCAAGAGACCCAGTACTTC

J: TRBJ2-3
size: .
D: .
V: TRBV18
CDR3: CASSPLKRTSGDTQYF
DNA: TGTGCCAGCTCACCGCTTAAGCGGACTTCGGGAGATACGCAGTATTTT

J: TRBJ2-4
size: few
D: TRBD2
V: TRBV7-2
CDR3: CASSLVSGTKNIQYF
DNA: TGTGCCAGCAGCTTAGTGAGCGGGACCAAAAACATTCAGTACTTC

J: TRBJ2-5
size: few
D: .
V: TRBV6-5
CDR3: CASSPLRGRAETQYF
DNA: TGTGCCAGCAGCCCCCTCCGCGGGCGGGCAGAGACCCAGTACTTC

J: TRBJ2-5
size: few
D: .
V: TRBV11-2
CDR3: CASTAYETQYF
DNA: TGTGCCAGCACAGCGTATGAGACCCAGTACTTC

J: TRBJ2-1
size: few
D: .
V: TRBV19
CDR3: CASSLAGISEQFF
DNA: TGTGCCAGTAGTCTGGCGGGAATATCTGAGCAGTTCTTC

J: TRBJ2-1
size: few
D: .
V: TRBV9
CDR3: CASSQRTEQFF
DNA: TGTGCCAGCAGCCAACGGACAGAGCAGTTCTTC

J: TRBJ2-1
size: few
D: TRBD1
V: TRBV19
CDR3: CASSTDRGYNEQFF
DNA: TGTGCCAGTAGTACAGACAGGGGTTACAATGAGCAGTTCTTC

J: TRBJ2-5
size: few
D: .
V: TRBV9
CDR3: CASSVGIQETQYF
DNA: TGTGCCAGCAGCGTAGGTATACAAGAGACCCAGTACTTC

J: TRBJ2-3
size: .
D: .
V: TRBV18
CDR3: CASSAVAGSTDTQYF
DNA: TGTGCCAGCTCAGCCGTGGCGGGCAGCACAGATACGCAGTATTTT

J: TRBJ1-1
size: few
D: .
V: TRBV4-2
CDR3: CASSLDRLNTEAFF
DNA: TGTGCCAGCAGCCTCGACAGACTGAACACTGAAGCTTTCTTT

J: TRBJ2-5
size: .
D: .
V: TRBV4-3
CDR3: CASSQDRETQYF
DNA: TGCGCCAGCAGCCAAGATAGGGAGACCCAGTACTTC

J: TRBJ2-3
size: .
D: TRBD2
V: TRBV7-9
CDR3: CASSPRAASGRTDTQYF
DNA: TGTGCCAGCAGCCCTAGGGCAGCTAGCGGGCGCACAGATACGCAGTATTTT

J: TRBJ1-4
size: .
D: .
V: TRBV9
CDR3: CASSVEPYNEKLFF
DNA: TGTGCCAGCAGCGTCGAACCCTATAATGAAAAACTGTTTTTT

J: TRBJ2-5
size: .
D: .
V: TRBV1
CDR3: CTSSQGEGRETQYF
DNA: TGCACCAGCAGCCAAGGGGAAGGGAGGGAGACCCAGTACTTC

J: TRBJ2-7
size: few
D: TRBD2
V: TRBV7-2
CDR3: CASSSPERGGRNEQYF
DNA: TGTGCCAGCAGCTCCCCGGAGCGGGGGGGCCGAAACGAGCAGTACTTC

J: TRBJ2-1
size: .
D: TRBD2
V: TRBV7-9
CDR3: CASSPNPTSGPIF
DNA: TGTGCCAGCAGCCCCAACCCGACTAGCGGGCCCATCTTC

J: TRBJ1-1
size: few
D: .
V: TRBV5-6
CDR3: CASSFGLGAGATEAFF
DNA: TGTGCCAGCAGCTTCGGTTTGGGGGCAGGGGCCACTGAAGCTTTCTTT

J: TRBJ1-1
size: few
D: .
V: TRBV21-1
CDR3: CASSKALENEAFF
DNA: TGTGCCAGCAGCAAAGCGCTGGAGAATGAAGCTTTCTTT

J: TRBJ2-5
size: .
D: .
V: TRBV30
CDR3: CAWSRRLYQETQYF
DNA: TGTGCCTGGAGTCGCAGGTTGTACCAAGAGACCCAGTACTTC

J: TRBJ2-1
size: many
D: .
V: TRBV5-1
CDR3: CASRSGNEQFF
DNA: TGCGCCAGCAGATCGGGCAATGAGCAGTTCTTC

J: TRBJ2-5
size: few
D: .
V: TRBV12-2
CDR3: CASRFPSGSMGETQYF
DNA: TGTGCAAGTCGCTTTCCTAGCGGGAGTATGGGGGAGACCCAGTACTTC

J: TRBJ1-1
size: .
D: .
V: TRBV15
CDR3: CATSGQTGNTEAFF
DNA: TGTGCCACCAGCGGCCAAACCGGGAACACTGAAGCTTTCTTT

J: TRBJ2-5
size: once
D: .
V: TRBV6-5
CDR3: CASSWQGRETQYF
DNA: TGTGCCAGCAGTTGGCAGGGTAGGGAGACCCAGTACTTC

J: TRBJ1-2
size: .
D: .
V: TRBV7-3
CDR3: CASSPGTESYGYTF
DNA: TGTGCCAGCAGCCCGGGGACGGAGAGCTATGGCTACACCTTC

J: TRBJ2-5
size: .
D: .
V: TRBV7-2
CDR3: CASSPHPGQETQYF
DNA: TGTGCCAGCAGCCCCCATCCGGGACAAGAGACCCAGTACTTC

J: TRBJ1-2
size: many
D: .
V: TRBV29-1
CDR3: CSVAGYTF
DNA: TGCAGCGTTGCGGGCTACACCTTC

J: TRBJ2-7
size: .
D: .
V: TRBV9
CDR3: CASSVGTALHEQYF
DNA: TGTGCCAGCAGCGTCGGGACTGCCCTCCACGAGCAGTACTTC

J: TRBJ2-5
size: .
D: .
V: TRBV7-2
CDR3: CASSSGTQETQYF
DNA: TGTGCCAGCAGCTCCGGGACACAAGAGACCCAGTACTTC

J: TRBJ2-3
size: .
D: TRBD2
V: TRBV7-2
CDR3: CASSLASGSGDTQYF
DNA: TGTGCCAGCAGCTTAGCTAGCGGGAGTGGGGATACGCAGTATTTT

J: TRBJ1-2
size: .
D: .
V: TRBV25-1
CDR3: CASSFSDNYGYTF
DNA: TGTGCCAGCAGCTTTTCGGACAACTATGGCTACACCTTC

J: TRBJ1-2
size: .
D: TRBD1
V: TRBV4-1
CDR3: CASSRTGVNYGYTF
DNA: TGCGCCAGCAGCCGGACAGGGGTAAACTATGGCTACACCTTC

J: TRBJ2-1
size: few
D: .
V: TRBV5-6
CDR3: CASSFSGTYNEQFF
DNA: TGTGCCAGCAGCTTTTCCGGGACCTACAATGAGCAGTTCTTC

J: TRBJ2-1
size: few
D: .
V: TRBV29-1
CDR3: CSVEDQRVLDEQFF
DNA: TGCAGCGTTGAAGATCAGCGGGTACTCGATGAGCAGTTCTTC

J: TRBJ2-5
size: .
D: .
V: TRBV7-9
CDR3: CASSRPTQETQYF
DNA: TGTGCCAGCAGCCGACCAACCCAAGAGACCCAGTACTTC

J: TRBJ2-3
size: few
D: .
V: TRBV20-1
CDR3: CSARHSDTQYF
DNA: TGCAGTGCTAGACACTCAGATACGCAGTATTTT

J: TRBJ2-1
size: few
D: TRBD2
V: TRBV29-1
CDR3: CSVVWSGSIGNEQFF
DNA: TGCAGCGTTGTATGGAGCGGGAGTATCGGCAATGAGCAGTTCTTC

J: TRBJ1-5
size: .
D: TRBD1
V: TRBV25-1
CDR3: CASRGTGMDQPQHF
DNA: TGTGCCAGCAGAGGGACAGGCATGGATCAGCCCCAGCATTTT

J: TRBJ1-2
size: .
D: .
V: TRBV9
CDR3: CASSVDTNYGYTF
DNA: TGTGCCAGCAGCGTAGACACTAACTATGGCTACACCTTC

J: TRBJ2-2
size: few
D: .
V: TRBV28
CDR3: CASSLGQGGLFF
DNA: TGTGCCAGCAGTTTGGGGCAGGGTGGGCTGTTTTTT

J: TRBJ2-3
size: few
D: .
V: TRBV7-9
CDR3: CASSLRLLDTQYF
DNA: TGTGCCAGCAGCTTACGATTGTTAGATACGCAGTATTTT

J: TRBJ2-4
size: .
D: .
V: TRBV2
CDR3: CASRGELVAKNIQYF
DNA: TGTGCCAGCAGAGGGGAACTAGTGGCCAAAAACATTCAGTACTTC

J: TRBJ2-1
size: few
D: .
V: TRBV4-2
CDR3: CASSPGWDSYNEQFF
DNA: TGTGCCAGCAGCCCTGGATGGGACTCCTACAATGAGCAGTTCTTC

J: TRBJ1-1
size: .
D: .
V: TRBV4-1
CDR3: CASSLSGRLNTEAFF
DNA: TGCGCCAGCAGCCTCTCTGGGCGGTTGAACACTGAAGCTTTCTTT

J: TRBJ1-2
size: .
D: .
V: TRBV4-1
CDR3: CASSQGGLVGGYTF
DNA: TGCGCCAGCAGCCAAGGAGGCCTGGTCGGTGGCTACACCTTC

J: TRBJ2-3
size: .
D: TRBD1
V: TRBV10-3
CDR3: CAISHRGTASTDTQYF
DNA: TGTGCCATCAGTCACAGGGGTACTGCTAGCACAGATACGCAGTATTTT

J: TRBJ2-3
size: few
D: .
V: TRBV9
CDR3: CASSVRATSTDTQYF
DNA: TGTGCCAGCAGCGTTAGGGCTACTAGCACAGATACGCAGTATTTT

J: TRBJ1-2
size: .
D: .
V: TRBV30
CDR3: CAWRSGGRGYTF
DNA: TGTGCCTGGAGATCCGGGGGGCGCGGCTACACCTTC

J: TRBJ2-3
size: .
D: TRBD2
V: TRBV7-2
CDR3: CASSFGRTTDTQYF
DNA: TGTGCCAGCAGCTTCGGGAGGACCACAGATACGCAGTATTTT